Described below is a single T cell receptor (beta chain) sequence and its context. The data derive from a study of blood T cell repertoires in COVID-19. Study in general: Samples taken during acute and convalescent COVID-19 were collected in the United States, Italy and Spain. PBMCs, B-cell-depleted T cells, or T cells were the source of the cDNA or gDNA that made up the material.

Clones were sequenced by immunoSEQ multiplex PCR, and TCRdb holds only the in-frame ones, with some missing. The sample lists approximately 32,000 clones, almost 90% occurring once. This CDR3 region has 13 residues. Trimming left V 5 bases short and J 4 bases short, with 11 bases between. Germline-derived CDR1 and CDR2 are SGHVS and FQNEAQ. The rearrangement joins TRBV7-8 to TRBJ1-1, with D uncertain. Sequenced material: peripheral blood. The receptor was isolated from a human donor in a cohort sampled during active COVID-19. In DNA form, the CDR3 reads TGTGCCAGCAGCCCGACTGTGGCCACTGAAGCTTTCTTT. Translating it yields CASSPTVATEAFF. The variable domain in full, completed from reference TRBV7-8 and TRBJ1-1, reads GAGVSQSPRYKVAKRGQDVALRCDPISGHVSLFWYQQALGQGPEFLTYFQNEAQLDKSGLPSDRFFAERPEGSVSTLKIQRTQQEDSAVYLCASSPTVATEAFFGQGTRLTVV.